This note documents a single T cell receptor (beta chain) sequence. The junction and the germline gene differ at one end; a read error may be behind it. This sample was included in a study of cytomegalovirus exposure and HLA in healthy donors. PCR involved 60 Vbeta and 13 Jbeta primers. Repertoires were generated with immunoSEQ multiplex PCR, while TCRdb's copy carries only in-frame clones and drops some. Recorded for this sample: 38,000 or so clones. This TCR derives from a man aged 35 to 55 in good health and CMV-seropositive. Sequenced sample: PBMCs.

The CDR3 here is CVWEKRQGANYEQYF. The CDR3 nucleotides read TGTGTCTGGGAGAAACGACAGGGGGCGAACTACGAGCAGTACTTC. The genes are TRBV30 and TRBJ2-7; 10 bases are a match to TRBD1. The CDR3 is made up of 15 amino acids. CDR1 is GTSNPN and CDR2 is SVGIG in the germline V gene (reference sequence).